This T cell receptor beta chain was sequenced in a study of radiation and T cells in renal cell carcinoma. Study summary: Nephrectomy followed 15 Gy stereotactic body radiation by 4 weeks. Study outcomes and limitations: Baseline intratumoral clonotype presence is unknown without pretreatment biopsies.

After removal of 3 bases from V and 0 bases from J, the junction contained 12 bases not matched to a gene. CDR3 length: 18 amino acids. Germline CDR1 KGHSH, CDR2 LQKENI. Profiled with immunoSEQ multiplex PCR; TCRdb holds only in-frame clones, not every one. The table shows 150,000 or so clones, with over 80% occurring only once. For this clone: Its antigen is still unknown.

Time point described: blood 2 weeks post-SBRT. Treatment meaning: 15 Gy SBRT to primary tumor, nephrectomy 4 weeks later. This renal cell carcinoma was of the clear cell type. The input for sequencing was blood, taken from a patient whose treatment included radiotherapy and nephrectomy. This chain joins TRBV18 and TRBJ2-7; 9 nucleotides match TRBD1. The source is a woman aged 50 to 65 with renal cell carcinoma. The CDR3 reads CASSPRPGTGIASYEQYF. CDR3 coding DNA: TGTGCCAGCTCACCCCGTCCCGGGACAGGGATCGCCTCCTACGAGCAGTACTTC. The whole variable domain, filled in from reference TRBV18 and TRBJ2-7, reads NAGVMQNPRHLVRRRGQEARLRCSPMKGHSHVYWYRQLPEEGLKFMVYLQKENIIDESGMPKERFSAEFPKEGPSILRIQQVVRGDSAAYFCASSPRPGTGIASYEQYFGPGTRLTVT.